This T cell receptor beta chain was sequenced for a study of shared clonotypes between healthy human individuals. The data were produced by immunoSEQ multiplex PCR, yet TCRdb's version contains in-frame clones alone and is incomplete. The data contain millions of clones, approximately 95% of them singletons. None of the donors, who were healthy HIV-negative adults, had recently had acute infections or vaccinations. Adult Caucasians living in Nashville, Tennessee made up all of the donors. This TCR was recovered from a man between 18 and 35 years old in good health. Some clones in this sample may be carry-over from other donors' samples. What was sequenced was naive CD4+ T cells from PBMCs. Sample subset: CD45RA+ positively selected.

As DNA, the CDR3 is TGTGCCAGCAGCGTGCCCTGGGACAGCACCTACGAGCAGTACTTC. It codes for CASSVPWDSTYEQYF. The J gene is TRBJ2-7, the V gene TRBV5-8; 7 nucleotides line up with TRBD1. From germline, CDR1 is SGHTS and CDR2 YDEGEE. This CDR3 is built from 15 residues. With V trimmed by 4 bases and J by 2 bases, 9 bases remained unmatched.